The 23 T cell receptor beta chains given below trace back to one sample, sequenced in a study of tumor-infiltrating lymphocytes in glioblastoma multiforme. Multiple V-beta primers and a C-beta primer amplified TCRB from RNA. TCRdb processed the multiplex PCR reads anew with MiXCR; each CDR3 protein has one entry. In the table there are around 33,000 distinct CDR3 sequences, 60% to 75% of which are singletons. The source material was brain tumor tissue. Receptor source: a male donor with glioblastoma.

By its share, this clonotype is medium-sized. The chain has TRBV10-2 and TRBJ1-5, with D tentatively TRBD1 (6 bases). From germline, CDR1 is WSHSY and CDR2 SAAADI. Deletions cut 7 bases from V and 7 bases from J, with 14 bases between. The CDR3 runs to 13 residues. The CDR3 coding sequence is TGCGCCAGCAAGGGGGGGAGTTACCAGCCCCAGCATTTT. This codes for CASKGGSYQPQHF.

A remark on this clonotype: The junction shows a germline mismatch at one end, possibly a read error. The V call is TRBV11-1, the J call TRBJ2-4, with D maybe TRBD2 (6 bases). The CDR3 runs to 16 residues. Germline-derived CDR1 and CDR2 are SGHAT and FQDESV (reference sequence). The CDR3 spells CASSLERGLAKNVQYF. The CDR3, as DNA: TGTGCCAGCAGCTTAGAACGGGGGTTAGCCAAAAACGTTCAGTACTTC.

Regarding this clonotype: Its ends do not fully match the called genes, so a read error is possible. This chain joins TRBV11-2 and TRBJ2-1; TRBD1 or TRBD2 may be the D gene (5 bases each). The CDR3 sequence is 12 residues long. The germline V gene encodes CDR1 SGHAT and CDR2 FQNNGV. The CDR3 reads CASRGEQNERFF. Written as DNA, the CDR3 is TGTGCCAGCAGGGGGGAGCAAAATGAGCGGTTCTTC.

This chain links TRBV10-3 with TRBJ2-7; tentative D call: TRBD1 (5 bases). Trimming stripped 8 bases from V and 2 bases from J, with 16 bases between. The CDR3 totals 14 residues. In germline, CDR1 is ENHRY, CDR2 SYGVKD. CDR3 bases: TGTGCCATCGGCTCCAAGGGGCCAACCTACGAGCAGTACTTC. It encodes CAIGSKGPTYEQYF.

V gene TRBV4-1 combines with J gene TRBJ2-1; no reliable D call. V lost 3 bases, J lost 7 bases, and 10 bases lay in between. The CDR3 consists of 13 residues. Germline CDR1 MGHRA, CDR2 YSYEKL. In nucleotides, the CDR3 is TGCGCCAGCAGCCAGGTCAAATGGAATGAGCAGTTCTTC. Amino acids: CASSQVKWNEQFF.

This clonotype was recorded a few times. The V call is TRBV7-9, the J call TRBJ2-1, with 7 bases matching TRBD2. Germline CDR1 SEHNR, CDR2 FQNEAQ (reference sequence). CDR3 size: 15 residues. The V gene end was trimmed by 5 bases and the J gene end by 4 bases; junction bases not matched to a gene: 8. This chain's CDR3 is CASSKLASGYNEQFF. CDR3 DNA sequence: TGTGCCAGCAGCAAACTAGCGAGTGGATACAATGAGCAGTTCTTC.

The V and J genes are TRBV11-1 and TRBJ2-7; D is perhaps TRBD1 (5 bases). The CDR3 is made up of 12 amino acids. V was cut by 5 bases and J by 6 bases, with 11 bases left in between. The germline V gene encodes CDR1 SGHAT and CDR2 FQDESV (reference sequence). CDR3 nucleotide sequence: TGTGCCAGCAGCGGACACTCGTGCGAGCAGTACTTC. Residues: CASSGHSCEQYF. Variable domain in full (rest from reference TRBV11-1 and TRBJ2-7): EAEVAQSPRYKITEKSQAVAFWCDPISGHATLYWYRQILGQGPELLVQFQDESVVDDSQLPKDRFSAERLKGVDSTLKIQPAELGDSAMYLCASSGHSCEQYFGPGTRLTVT.

As to this clonotype: Relative to the germline gene, one junction end is altered; a read error may explain this. In DNA, the CDR3 is TGTGTCAGCATCTTGGCAGGAAACACTGAAGCTTTCTTT. Translation gives CVSILAGNTEAFF. V is TRBV5-4 and J is TRBJ1-1, with no clear D. Per the germline V gene, CDR1 is SGHNT and CDR2 is YYREEE (reference sequence). This CDR3 has 13 amino acids.

This chain joins TRBV29-1 and TRBJ2-3; TRBD2 is a possible D gene (5 bases). The germline CDR1 and CDR2 sequences are SQVTM and ANQGSEA. V dropped 2 bases and J dropped 1 base, with 10 bases sitting between them. The CDR3 spans 14 residues. The CDR3: CSVESRAGTDTQYF. Here the CDR3 DNA reads TGCAGCGTTGAATCGCGAGCGGGCACAGATACGCAGTATTTT.

This chain joins TRBV11-2 and TRBJ2-1; the match to TRBD2 covers 7 bases. CDR3 size: 17 residues. The trim removed 4 bases at V and 0 bases at J, leaving 9 bases unmatched. Germline-derived CDR1 and CDR2 are SGHAT and FQNNGV. The CDR3 is CASSSRTSVSSYNEQFF. The DNA of the CDR3 is TGTGCCAGCAGCTCTAGAACTAGCGTGAGCTCCTACAATGAGCAGTTCTTC.

This clonotype was seen only a few times. V gene TRBV24-1 combines with J gene TRBJ2-7, with unresolved D. CDR1 is KGHDR, CDR2 SFDVKD, per germline. V lost 6 bases and J lost 4, with 9 bases in between. The CDR3 loop spans 12 amino acids. The CDR3 loop reads CATSPGGYEQYF. Written as DNA, the CDR3 is TGTGCCACCAGTCCGGGTGGGTACGAGCAGTACTTC.

Turning to this clonotype: Mismatch with germline at one junction end may stem from a read error. The chain uses TRBV6-2 or TRBV6-3 and TRBJ2-1, with D maybe TRBD2 (5 bases). The germline V gene encodes CDR1 MNHEY and CDR2 SVGEGT. The CDR3 is 17 amino acids. CDR3 sequence: CASSYPLAGPTYNGQFF. Here the CDR3 DNA reads TGTGCCAGCAGTTACCCTCTAGCAGGACCTACCTACAATGGGCAGTTCTTC.

This clonotype occurred many times. The chain is built from TRBV28 and TRBJ2-3; a possible D gene is TRBD2 (5 bases). Germline assignment: CDR1 MDHEN and CDR2 SYDVKM. The CDR3 is 14 amino acids. The ends were cut back, 3 bases at V and 1 base at J, with 8 bases in the middle. The CDR3: CASSFLSGTDTQYF. The DNA for the CDR3 is TGTGCCAGCAGTTTTCTTAGCGGCACAGATACGCAGTATTTT.

This clonotype has a handful of counts. V and J are TRBV2 and TRBJ2-7; 8 nucleotides align to TRBD2. The germline gives CDR1 SNHLY, CDR2 FYNNEI. The CDR3 runs 14 residues. Germline trimming cut 6 bases from V and 0 bases from J; bases unmatched to any gene: 4. CDR3 loop: CASRLADISYEQYF. The CDR3 DNA reads TGTGCCAGCAGACTAGCGGATATCTCCTACGAGCAGTACTTC. Filled out from reference TRBV2 and TRBJ2-7, the complete variable domain reads EPEVTQTPSHQVTQMGQEVILRCVPISNHLYFYWYRQILGQKVEFLVSFYNNEISEKSEIFDDQFSVERPDGSNFTLKIRSTKLEDSAMYFCASRLADISYEQYFGPGTRLTVT.

About this clonotype itself: Germline and junction disagree at one end, which may indicate a read error. The chain joins TRBV11-2 to TRBJ1-6; D gene uncertain. The CDR3 loop spans 14 amino acids. Germline CDR1 and CDR2: SGHAT and FQNNGV. The CDR3 here is CASSLVPGSHEKYF. DNA of the CDR3: TGTGCCAGCAGCTTAGTTCCGGGATCCCACGAGAAGTACTTC.

This clonotype is medium-sized by share. V gene TRBV29-1 combines with J gene TRBJ2-5; 8 bases are a match to TRBD1. Germline lookup yields CDR1 SQVTM and CDR2 ANQGSEA. Trimming took 7 bases from V and 5 from J; bases not matched to a gene: 6. The CDR3 has 12 amino acids. Here the CDR3 DNA reads TGCAGCGGACAGGGGATTGGGGAGACCCAGTACTTC. Amino acid sequence: CSGQGIGETQYF. The full variable domain, rest sourced from reference TRBV29-1 and TRBJ2-5, is SAVISQKPSRDICQRGTSLTIQCQVDSQVTMMFWYRQQPGQSLTLIATANQGSEATYESGFVIDKFPISRPNLTFSTLTVSNMSPEDSSIYLCSGQGIGETQYFGPGTRLLVL.

Concerning this clonotype: At one of its ends the junction is not consistent with the germline gene, which may arise from a read error. The CDR3 region has the DNA TGTGTCATCAGTGGGGTTAGGGGGCCTCAGAGTGACTACACCTTC. Amino acid sequence: CVISGVRGPQSDYTF. V usage is TRBV10-3 and J usage is TRBJ1-2, with TRBD1 matching over 7 bases. The CDR3 covers 15 residues. Germline values: CDR1 ENHRY, CDR2 SYGVKD.

The chain recombines TRBV11-2 with TRBJ2-5; D ambiguous. The CDR3 runs to 14 residues. Trimming cost V 7 bases and J 5 bases, with 17 bases left between them. Germline V gene data show CDR1 as SGHAT and CDR2 as FQNNGV. The chain's CDR3 is CASTSSVGRETQYF. DNA of the CDR3: TGTGCCAGCACCTCCTCGGTCGGGCGGGAGACCCAGTACTTC.

As regards this clonotype: It is likely a read error, because the conserved phenylalanine at the end of the CDR3 is missing. This chain uses TRBV20-1 with TRBJ2-3; TRBD1 agrees at 7 bases. This CDR3 is built from 18 residues. V shed 3 bases, J shed 4 bases, and the junction held 19 bases outside the gene matches. The V gene's germline CDR1 is DFQATT and CDR2 SNEGSKA (reference sequence). The CDR3 DNA follows: TGCAGTGCTAGGAGGGGGTCATGGGCAGGGGGAGACGCAGATACGCAGTATTTG. Residues: CSARRGSWAGGDADTQYL.

This clonotype was seen a handful of times. The chain has TRBV5-1 and TRBJ2-5, with D uncertain. The CDR3 consists of 11 residues. Trimming took off 3 bases at V and 5 bases at J, with 5 bases between the two ends. Germline values: CDR1 SGHRS, CDR2 YFSETQ. CDR3 residues: CASSSLETQYF. CDR3 DNA: TGCGCCAGCAGCTCCTTGGAGACCCAGTACTTC.

The chain links TRBV7-9 to TRBJ2-5; no clear D. V shed 5 bases and J shed 5 bases, with 9 bases lying between them. This CDR3 has 12 amino acids. Germline V gene lookup returns CDR1 SEHNR and CDR2 FQNEAQ (reference sequence). The CDR3: CASSGLGETQYF. DNA for the CDR3: TGTGCCAGCAGCGGTCTTGGGGAGACCCAGTACTTC. The variable domain in full, with the rest retrieved from reference TRBV7-9 and TRBJ2-5, is DTGVSQNPRHKITKRGQNVTFRCDPISEHNRLYWYRQTLGQGPEFLTYFQNEAQLEKSRLLSDRFSAERPKGSFSTLEIQRTEQGDSAMYLCASSGLGETQYFGPGTRLLVL.

The chain carries TRBV5-1 and TRBJ2-7, with D possibly matching TRBD2 (6 bases). V shed 4 bases and J shed 6 bases, with 23 bases lying between them. This CDR3 spans 16 amino acids. The V gene's germline CDR1 is SGHRS and CDR2 YFSETQ. The CDR3 nucleotides read TGCGCCAGCAGCCCGCACGGGGGTCCAGCGGGCGGCGAGCAGTACTTC. It is translated as CASSPHGGPAGGEQYF.

A note on this clonotype: This likely comes from a read error, as the CDR3 has no conserved phenylalanine or tryptophan at its end. V usage is TRBV7-8 and J usage is TRBJ2-1, with TRBD2 matching over 14 bases. The CDR3 length is 16 residues. Per germline, CDR1 SGHVS and CDR2 FQNEAQ. The ends lost 4 bases at V and 4 bases at J; junction bases unmatched: 3. CDR3 bases: TGTGCCAGCAGCTCGGGACTAGCGGGGGTTTACAATGAGCAGTTCTAC. Translating gives CASSSGLAGVYNEQFY.